The next 26 T cell receptor beta chains were all read from a single sample in a study of CD8+CD57+ T cells in acquired aplastic anemia. For sequencing, patients were chosen who had shown expansion of CD8+CD57+ cells by flow cytometry. The use of genomic DNA as template underpinned the TCR beta VDJ and CDR3 profiling. Using its own MiXCR run on the reads, TCRdb lists one record per CDR3 protein. The data contain around 190,000 distinct CDR3 sequences, about half of them singletons. The sample comprised sorted CD4+, CD8+, or CD8+CD57+ T cells (not recorded which) from PBMCs. Receptors were obtained from a human donor with aplastic anemia.

V is TRBV11-1 and J is TRBJ2-1, with TRBD1 matching 9 bases. CDR1 is SGHAT and CDR2 is FQDESV in the germline V gene (reference sequence). Trimming cost V 5 bases and J 8 bases; bases outside gene matches: 7. The CDR3 is 14 amino acids. DNA of the CDR3: TGTGCCAGCAGCCACCCGGGACAGGGCCATGAGCAGTTCTTC. Translating it yields CASSHPGQGHEQFF. The variable domain in full, with the rest retrieved from reference TRBV11-1 and TRBJ2-1, is EAEVAQSPRYKITEKSQAVAFWCDPISGHATLYWYRQILGQGPELLVQFQDESVVDDSQLPKDRFSAERLKGVDSTLKIQPAELGDSAMYLCASSHPGQGHEQFFGPGTRLTVL.

On this clonotype itself: One junction end does not reproduce the germline sequence, and a read error may be involved. The chain recombines TRBV19 with TRBJ2-1; D possibly corresponds to TRBD2 (5 bases). Germline CDR1 and CDR2: LNHDA and SQIVND (reference sequence). The CDR3 contains 15 residues. In nucleotides, the CDR3 is TGTGCCAGTAGTATAGGCCCGGGGAGTGTTAATGAGCAGTCCTTC. Translating gives CASSIGPGSVNEQSF.

The chain carries TRBV10-2 and TRBJ2-6, with a tentative D call TRBD2 (6 bases). The CDR3 loop spans 15 amino acids. V lost 4 bases and J lost 0, with 7 bases in between. In germline, CDR1 is WSHSY, CDR2 SAAADI. CDR3 in amino acids: CASSVGSSGANVLTF. As DNA, the CDR3 is TGCGCCAGCAGTGTCGGGAGCTCTGGGGCCAACGTCCTGACTTTC.

This clonotype was seen at least ten times. The J gene is TRBJ2-7, the V gene TRBV28; 7 bases are a match to TRBD1. Per the germline V gene, CDR1 is MDHEN and CDR2 is SYDVKM. The CDR3 spans 14 residues. With 5 bases clipped from V and 2 bases from J, the junction kept 6 bases outside the gene matches. The CDR3 is CASSRSGQTYEQYF. In nucleotides, the CDR3 is TGTGCCAGCAGTCGATCGGGACAGACCTACGAGCAGTACTTC.

This clonotype was picked up many times. The chain uses TRBV7-2 and TRBJ2-1; 9 nucleotides line up with TRBD1. Germline V gene data show CDR1 as SGHTA and CDR2 as FQGNSA. The CDR3 extends over 13 amino acids. V lost 6 bases to trimming and J lost 5 bases; unmatched junction nucleotides: 2. CDR3 coding DNA: TGTGCCAGCAGAAGGACAGGGGACAATGAGCAGTTCTTC. This encodes CASRRTGDNEQFF.

Details on this clonotype: A single base separates this from a much larger clone, so it may be a read error. Because it lacks the conserved phenylalanine or tryptophan at the end, this CDR3 is likely a read error. J is TRBJ2-3 and V is TRBV6-5; weak D call: TRBD2 (5 bases). In germline, CDR1 is MNHEY, CDR2 SVGAGI. This CDR3 has 15 amino acids. Between the trimmed V and J ends, which lost 0 bases and 5 bases, there was a span of 12 bases. CDR3 loop: CASSYSSQRGDTQYL. The CDR3 DNA sequence: TGTGCCAGCAGTTACTCGAGCCAACGGGGAGATACGCAGTATCTT.

V is TRBV6-1 and J is TRBJ2-2; D gene uncertain. Deletions cut 5 bases from V and 0 bases from J, with 13 bases between. Per germline, CDR1 MNHNS and CDR2 SASEGT. The CDR3 runs 16 residues. The DNA for the CDR3 is TGTGCCAGCAGTCCCCAGGTTATTCCGAACACCGGGGAGCTGTTTTTT. This gives the protein CASSPQVIPNTGELFF.

The chain recombines TRBV7-2 with TRBJ1-2, with 9 bases aligning to TRBD1. The V and J ends lost 6 bases and 0 bases, in that order; junction bases with no gene match: 5. Germline CDR1 reads SGHTA; CDR2 reads FQGNSA. CDR3 length equals 15 residues. CDR3 DNA sequence: TGTGCCAGCAGGGGGGGACAGGGACCTAACTATGGCTACACCTTC. Its translation: CASRGGQGPNYGYTF.

The gene calls are TRBV7-9 and TRBJ2-5; D gene ambiguous. The CDR3 runs 14 residues. Trimming stripped 1 base from V and 3 bases from J, with 9 bases between. The germline V gene has CDR1 SEHNR and CDR2 FQNEAQ (reference sequence). The DNA for the CDR3 is TGTGCCAGCAGCTTAGGCGCATCAAAAGAGACCCAGTACTTC. Its translation: CASSLGASKETQYF.

The chain links TRBV20-1 to TRBJ1-5; D may be TRBD1 (6 bases). This CDR3 is built from 12 residues. Germline-derived CDR1 and CDR2 are DFQATT and SNEGSKA (reference sequence). V lost 5 bases, J lost 4 bases, and 9 bases lay in between. The CDR3 protein is CSAYRANQPQHF. As DNA, the CDR3 is TGCAGTGCTTACAGGGCGAATCAGCCCCAGCATTTT.

J is TRBJ2-7 and V is TRBV15, with D unclear. In germline, CDR1 is LNHNV, CDR2 YYDKDF (reference sequence). Trimming removed 1 base from V and 3 bases from J, with 7 bases in between. This CDR3 is 13 amino acids long. CDR3 in DNA: TGTGCCACCAGCAGAGTCACGTACTACGAGCAGTACTTC. Encoded protein: CATSRVTYYEQYF.

The CDR3 region has the DNA TGTGCCACCAAGGACAGGGGCCACGAGCAGTACTTC. Amino acids: CATKDRGHEQYF. This rearrangement joins TRBV19 to TRBJ2-7, with TRBD1 matching 9 bases. The J segment lost 5 bases and the V segment lost 10 bases, leaving 6 bases of the junction unmatched. CDR1 and CDR2 (germline): LNHDA, SQIVND (reference sequence). This CDR3 has 12 amino acids.

Of note for this clonotype: Germline and junction disagree at one end, which may indicate a read error. The V and J genes are TRBV18 and TRBJ2-1; D gene uncertain. Germline lookup yields CDR1 KGHSH and CDR2 LQKENI. There are 13 residues in the CDR3. The CDR3 protein is CASSPLSRDEQCF. The CDR3 region has the DNA TGTGCCAGCTCACCACTCTCTCGCGATGAGCAGTGCTTC.

This clonotype was observed a handful of times. This chain connects TRBV7-2 to TRBJ2-7, with TRBD2 identical over 11 bases. After removal of 6 bases from V and 5 bases from J, the junction contained 3 bases not matched to a gene. CDR3 size: 13 residues. The germline gives CDR1 SGHTA, CDR2 FQGNSA. The CDR3 DNA reads TGTGCCAGCAGTGGGACTAGCGGTGACGAGCAGTACTTC. This gives the protein CASSGTSGDEQYF.

This clonotype showed up many times. This sequence joins TRBV5-6 and TRBJ2-3; 8 nucleotides line up with TRBD2. The ends lost 1 base at V and 6 bases at J; junction bases unmatched: 10. The length of the CDR3 is 16 residues. Germline lookup yields CDR1 SGHDT and CDR2 YYEEEE. The CDR3 sequence is CASSLLAGGPRDTQYF. The CDR3 nucleotides read TGTGCCAGCAGCTTGCTCGCGGGGGGCCCCCGGGATACGCAGTATTTT.

The DNA for the CDR3 is TGCGCCAACTCCCGGGGGGTCTCTAACTATGGCTACACCTTC. Its translation is CANSRGVSNYGYTF. This sequence joins TRBV10-2 and TRBJ1-2; maybe TRBD1 (5 bases). The CDR3 runs 14 residues. Trimming took off 10 bases at V and 0 bases at J, with 15 bases between the two ends. From germline, CDR1 is WSHSY and CDR2 SAAADI.

This clonotype was found a few times. This rearrangement joins TRBV5-1 to TRBJ2-1, with TRBD2 matching 12 bases. In germline, CDR1 is SGHRS, CDR2 YFSETQ. The CDR3 is 16 amino acids. V lost 5 bases and J lost 10; bases outside the gene matches: 13. CDR3 nucleotides: TGCGCCAGCAGGATTGGGCTAGCGGGGGGGCCTTTGGAGCAGTTCTTC. It is translated as CASRIGLAGGPLEQFF.

The chain joins TRBV7-9 to TRBJ1-6; 7 bases agree with TRBD1. This CDR3 has 14 residues. V was clipped by 5 bases and J by 6 bases; unmatched bases: 4. Germline assignment: CDR1 SEHNR and CDR2 FQNEAQ (reference sequence). The CDR3 nucleotides read TGTGCCAGCAGCCCGACAGGGTCTAATTCACCCCTCCACTTT. Residues: CASSPTGSNSPLHF.

This clonotype was counted many times. The gene calls are TRBV20-1 and TRBJ2-2; TRBD1 aligns across 8 bases. The germline V gene encodes CDR1 DFQATT and CDR2 SNEGSKA (reference sequence). J was trimmed by 5 bases and V by 3 bases; bases with no gene match: 5. The CDR3 is 14 amino acids. The CDR3 here is CSASGDRRTGELFF. The CDR3 nucleotides read TGCAGTGCTAGCGGGGACAGGCGTACCGGGGAGCTGTTTTTT.

This clonotype was picked up one time. The chain joins TRBV5-1 to TRBJ2-1, with TRBD2 matching 7 bases. J was trimmed by 3 bases and V by 5 bases; bases with no gene match: 5. Germline V gene lookup returns CDR1 SGHRS and CDR2 YFSETQ. This CDR3 comprises 14 residues. The CDR3 DNA sequence: TGCGCCAGCAGAGGCGGGGGAATCTACAATGAGCAGTTCTTC. This translates into CASRGGGIYNEQFF.

The count of this clonotype is one. This rearrangement joins TRBV20-1 to TRBJ2-5; no reliable D call. Germline V gene data show CDR1 as DFQATT and CDR2 as SNEGSKA (reference sequence). Trimming took 5 bases from V and 3 from J, leaving 13 bases between them. The CDR3 totals 13 residues. The CDR3 DNA reads as TGCAGTGCTCATCCCCAGGTCGAAGAGACCCAGTACTTC. It is translated as CSAHPQVEETQYF.

This clonotype occurred a few times. As DNA, the CDR3 is TGCGCCAGCAGCCAACCCCGCCTCGGGGGCAATCAGCCCCAGCATTTT. Protein sequence: CASSQPRLGGNQPQHF. This chain links TRBV4-1 with TRBJ1-5; no clear D gene. Germline lookup yields CDR1 MGHRA and CDR2 YSYEKL. The CDR3 spans 16 residues. Trimming shortened V by 2 bases and J by 2 bases, and 13 bases separated the two germline ends.

Worth noting for this clonotype: The junction departs from the called germline gene at one end, perhaps through a read error. This chain connects TRBV20-1 to TRBJ2-2; maybe TRBD2 (6 bases). There are 15 residues in the CDR3. From germline, CDR1 is DFQATT and CDR2 SNEGSKA (reference sequence). CDR3 sequence: CSARPGLRFAGELSF. The CDR3, as DNA: TGCAGTGCTAGGCCTGGACTACGTTTTGCCGGGGAGCTGTCTTTT.

The rearrangement uses TRBV12-5 and TRBJ2-7; D possibly corresponds to TRBD2 (6 bases). With 7 bases removed from V and 4 bases from J, the gap between germline ends came to 14 bases. CDR1 and CDR2 from the germline V gene are LGHNT and FRNRAP. The CDR3 consists of 13 residues. CDR3 in DNA: TGTGCTAGTGCCTGGGGGGATACGTACGAGCAGTACTTC. It specifies CASAWGDTYEQYF.

This chain connects TRBV20-1 to TRBJ2-7, with D maybe TRBD2 (7 bases). The CDR3 length is 14 residues. V lost 0 bases and J 7 bases, leaving 16 bases between the germline ends. Germline-derived CDR1 and CDR2 are DFQATT and SNEGSKA (reference sequence). For the CDR3, the DNA is TGCAGTGCTAGAGATCGGCGGGGGCGAGAGGAGCAGTACTTC. Its protein is CSARDRRGREEQYF.

This clonotype has a handful of counts. J is TRBJ1-6 and V is TRBV19; TRBD1 matches 8 bases. V gave up 7 bases and J gave up 7 bases; unmatched junction bases: 3. Germline V lookup: CDR1 LNHDA, CDR2 SQIVND (reference sequence). The length of the CDR3 is 13 residues. CDR3 nucleotide sequence: TGTGCCAGTAAAAGACAGGGGAATTCACCCCTCCACTTT. It translates to CASKRQGNSPLHF. Together with reference TRBV19 and TRBJ1-6, the CDR3 gives the full variable domain: DGGITQSPKYLFRKEGQNVTLSCEQNLNHDAMYWYRQDPGQGLRLIYYSQIVNDFQKGDIAEGYSVSREKKESFPLTVTSAQKNPTAFYLCASKRQGNSPLHFGNGTRLTVT.